These 20 T cell receptor beta chains came from one sample sequenced in a study of Graves' ophthalmopathy and Graves' hyperthyroidism. Beta-chain TCR CDR3 regions were amplified from RNA transcripts. Following a first-round RT-PCR that used HTBI primers, a second-round multiplex PCR was carried out. Via MiXCR, TCRdb re-called the multiplex PCR reads, giving one row per CDR3 protein. In the table there are some 360,000 distinct CDR3 sequences, about a sixth of which are singletons. The specimen sequenced was peripheral blood. The receptors were gathered from an adult woman with stable Graves' hyperthyroidism.

Many counts were recorded for this clonotype. J is TRBJ1-1 and V is TRBV29-1; D remains unclear. The germline gives CDR1 SQVTM, CDR2 ANQGSEA. CDR3 length: 14 residues. V was pared by 1 base and J by 4 bases, with 13 bases between. In nucleotides, the CDR3 is TGCAGCGTTGAAGTTATGGGGAGGGCCACTGAAGCTTTCTTT. Its translation is CSVEVMGRATEAFF. Combining the CDR3 with reference TRBV29-1 and TRBJ1-1 gives the whole variable domain SAVISQKPSRDICQRGTSLTIQCQVDSQVTMMFWYRQQPGQSLTLIATANQGSEATYESGFVIDKFPISRPNLTFSTLTVSNMSPEDSSIYLCSVEVMGRATEAFFGQGTRLTVV.

This clonotype has ten or more counts. Given the absence of the conserved phenylalanine or tryptophan at the CDR3 end, a read error is likely. The chain links TRBV20-1 to TRBJ2-2; no clear D gene. Germline CDR1 DFQATT, CDR2 SNEGSKA (reference sequence). With 3 bases removed from V and 7 bases from J, the gap between germline ends came to 9 bases. There are 12 residues in the CDR3. CDR3 sequence (DNA): TGCAGTGCTAGGGCACCCCGCGGGGAGCTGTTTTCT. Amino acids: CSARAPRGELFS.

In its sample, this clonotype was seen many times. The DNA for the CDR3 is TGCAGTGCTAGACCCGGGACAGGGGGCGGATCACCCCTCCACTTT. Residues: CSARPGTGGGSPLHF. The V and J genes are TRBV20-1 and TRBJ1-6, with 12 bases aligning to TRBD1. Looked up from germline, CDR1 is DFQATT and CDR2 is SNEGSKA (reference sequence). With 2 bases clipped from V and 10 bases from J, the junction kept 6 bases outside the gene matches. The CDR3 extends over 15 amino acids.

This clonotype has at least ten counts. The chain employs TRBV20-1 and TRBJ1-1; D gene ambiguous. V gave up 5 bases and J gave up 5 bases, with 12 bases separating them. The CDR3 covers 12 residues. Germline CDR1 reads DFQATT; CDR2 reads SNEGSKA (reference sequence). The CDR3 DNA sequence: TGCAGTGCTGGGTTTATAGGAACTGAAGCTTTCTTT. Amino acid sequence: CSAGFIGTEAFF.

This clonotype was detected only a few times. This clone may be a read error of a much larger clone one base away. The CDR3 sequence is CASSLEGLTYGYTF. CDR3 nucleotides: TGCGCCAGCAGCTTAGAAGGCCTTACCTATGGCTACACCTTC. The chain combines TRBV5-1 with TRBJ1-2; D is unresolved. The CDR3 is 14 amino acids. Per germline, CDR1 SGHRS and CDR2 YFSETQ. Trimming stripped 2 bases from V and 4 bases from J, with 12 bases between.

This clonotype was seen repeatedly, ten times or more. V gene TRBV5-5 combines with J gene TRBJ1-6; D ambiguous. This CDR3 is built from 13 residues. Germline V lookup: CDR1 SGHKS, CDR2 YYEKEE (reference sequence). V was shortened by 0 bases and J by 8 bases, with 6 bases between the two germline ends. CDR3 coding DNA: TGTGCCAGCAGCTTGGTTGATTATTCACCCCTCCACTTT. This gives the protein CASSLVDYSPLHF.

J is TRBJ1-2 and V is TRBV12-3 or TRBV12-4; D is possibly TRBD1 (6 bases). The CDR3 is made up of 12 amino acids. Trimming left V 10 bases short and J 4 bases short, with 13 bases between. CDR3 region: CATPTGAYGYTF. The CDR3 region has the DNA TGTGCCACCCCGACAGGCGCCTATGGCTACACCTTC.

Many counts were recorded for this clonotype. The chain has TRBV28 and TRBJ2-5, with D uncertain. CDR1 and CDR2 from the germline V gene are MDHEN and SYDVKM. The CDR3 runs 13 residues. With 2 bases removed from V and 5 bases from J, the gap between germline ends came to 9 bases. The CDR3 DNA follows: TGTGCCAGCAGTTTAGCATCGCGTGAGACCCAGTACTTC. Residues: CASSLASRETQYF.

The V gene is TRBV24-1, the J gene TRBJ1-3; no firm D call. This CDR3 has 15 residues. V lost 4 bases, J lost 0 bases, and 9 bases lay in between. Germline CDR1 KGHDR, CDR2 SFDVKD. CDR3 in amino acids: CATSDKAPSGNTIYF. The CDR3 DNA reads as TGTGCCACCAGTGACAAGGCTCCCTCTGGAAACACCATATATTTT.

This clonotype was recorded many times. The chain has TRBV4-3 and TRBJ2-5; D not resolved. Between the trimmed V and J ends, which lost 1 base and 4 bases, there was a span of 7 bases. Germline V gene sequence: CDR1 LGHNA, CDR2 YSLEER. The CDR3 contains 13 residues. CDR3 residues: CASSQVPRETQYF. The DNA of the CDR3 is TGCGCCAGCAGCCAAGTTCCGCGAGAGACCCAGTACTTC.

This clonotype was recorded many times. The V gene is TRBV24-1, the J gene TRBJ2-2; 7 positions match TRBD1. V dropped 4 bases and J dropped 2; count of bases not matched to a gene: 6. The germline gives CDR1 KGHDR, CDR2 SFDVKD. CDR3 length: 16 amino acids. CDR3 sequence (DNA): TGTGCCACCAGTGACTGGGACAGAGGAAACACCGGGGAGCTGTTTTTT. It yields the protein CATSDWDRGNTGELFF.

This clonotype has a count of ten or more. One end of the junction does not line up with germline, which may come from a read error. V is TRBV2 and J is TRBJ2-4; D possibly corresponds to TRBD1 (5 bases). The CDR3 length is 15 residues. Germline V lookup: CDR1 SNHLY, CDR2 FYNNEI. The CDR3 region is CASSQGPVVQNIKYF. The CDR3 DNA follows: TGTGCCAGCAGCCAGGGCCCCGTTGTCCAAAACATTAAGTACTTC.

In its sample, this clonotype was seen many times. The chain has TRBV28 and TRBJ1-1; 9 bases are shared with TRBD1. CDR3 length equals 13 residues. With V trimmed by 7 bases and J by 11 bases, 11 bases remained unmatched. CDR1 is MDHEN and CDR2 is SYDVKM in the germline V gene. CDR3 coding DNA: TGTGCCAGCACCAGACCGGGACAGGGTCGCGCTTTCTTT. Its protein product is CASTRPGQGRAFF.

This clonotype was observed many times. This rearrangement joins TRBV28 to TRBJ1-5; D remains ambiguous. CDR1 and CDR2 from the germline V gene are MDHEN and SYDVKM. CDR3 size: 14 residues. Trimming removed 6 bases at V and 1 base at J, with 10 bases between. This chain's CDR3 is CASRDPGSNQPQHF. The CDR3 nucleotides are TGTGCCAGCAGGGACCCGGGAAGCAATCAGCCCCAGCATTTT.

This clonotype was counted many times. V gene TRBV4-2 combines with J gene TRBJ2-7; D is unclear. The CDR3 is made up of 15 amino acids. V gave up 0 bases and J gave up 0 bases, with 9 bases separating them. Germline CDR1 and CDR2: LGHNA and YNFKEQ. The DNA of the CDR3 is TGTGCCAGCAGCCAAGAATTGGCGGTCTCCTACGAGCAGTACTTC. Protein: CASSQELAVSYEQYF.

This clonotype was seen repeatedly, ten times or more. The CDR3 sequence is CASSTQGFGSEQYF. The CDR3 nucleotides are TGTGCCAGCAGTACTCAGGGTTTTGGGTCCGAGCAGTACTTC. This chain connects TRBV28 to TRBJ2-7, with D tentatively TRBD1 (5 bases). The V gene lost 5 bases and the J gene lost 6 bases, with 17 bases spanning the gap. CDR1 is MDHEN and CDR2 is SYDVKM in the germline V gene. The CDR3 has 14 amino acids.

This chain uses TRBV6-1 with TRBJ1-5, with 8 bases matching TRBD1. Germline V gives CDR1 MNHNS, CDR2 SASEGT. With 7 bases clipped from V and 3 bases from J, the junction kept 5 bases outside the gene matches. The CDR3 covers 14 residues. The CDR3 DNA reads as TGTGCCAGCACAGGGGGACAGGTCAATCAGCCCCAGCATTTT. Translation: CASTGGQVNQPQHF.

This clonotype has at least ten counts. This sequence joins TRBV29-1 and TRBJ2-4; 8 bases are a match to TRBD2. Trimming at V came to 4 bases and at J to 5 bases, leaving 13 bases not matched to a gene. The CDR3 runs to 16 residues. Germline-derived CDR1 and CDR2 are SQVTM and ANQGSEA. The CDR3 nucleotides are TGCAGCGTTGGACCTAGACCTGGAGCGGGGGAAAACATTCAGTACTTC. This translates into CSVGPRPGAGENIQYF.

This clonotype has at least ten counts. The chain couples TRBV7-2 to TRBJ1-2, with 7 nucleotides matching TRBD1. J lost 3 bases, V lost 3 bases, and 10 bases had no gene match. The CDR3 runs 16 residues. CDR1 and CDR2 from the germline V gene are SGHTA and FQGNSA. This chain's CDR3 is CASSLAYRGLDYGYTF. CDR3 nucleotide sequence: TGTGCCAGCAGCTTGGCATACAGGGGTTTGGACTATGGCTACACCTTC. Full variable domain (outside the CDR3, taken from reference TRBV7-2 and TRBJ1-2): GAGVSQSPSNKVTEKGKDVELRCDPISGHTALYWYRQSLGQGLEFLIYFQGNSAPDKSGLPSDRFSAERTGGSVSTLTIQRTQQEDSAVYLCASSLAYRGLDYGYTFGSGTRLTVV.

This clonotype was detected ten times or more. The gene calls are TRBV20-1 and TRBJ1-1, with D uncertain. Germline loops: CDR1 DFQATT, CDR2 SNEGSKA (reference sequence). V gave up 3 bases and J gave up 3 bases, with 11 bases separating them. This CDR3 contains 13 residues. CDR3 loop: CSASTDLYTEAFF. DNA for the CDR3: TGCAGTGCTAGCACGGATCTGTACACTGAAGCTTTCTTT.